Each of the 7 T cell receptor beta chains below was sequenced from the same sample in a study of beta chain features in type 1 diabetes. The authors reverse transcribed all of the isolated RNA, so sequencing captured expressed TCRB transcripts. The table came from immunoSEQ multiplex PCR; TCRdb's copy has only in-frame clones and leaves some out. This table holds hundreds of thousands of clones, around a sixth found once. The sequenced sample consisted of naive CD4+ T cells from blood. The receptors derive from a man younger than 30 in good health.

This clone was seen only a few times. This chain connects TRBV5-6 to TRBJ1-2, with D unclear. Germline-derived CDR1 and CDR2 are SGHDT and YYEEEE. This CDR3 region has 14 residues. V shed 4 bases and J shed 3 bases, with 13 bases lying between them. The CDR3 reads CASSLRGKYYGYTF. The CDR3 region has the DNA TGTGCCAGCAGCCTACGTGGGAAATACTATGGCTACACCTTC. Complete variable domain (other parts from reference TRBV5-6 and TRBJ1-2): DAGVTQSPTHLIKTRGQQVTLRCSPKSGHDTVSWYQQALGQGPQFIFQYYEEEERQRGNFPDRFSGHQFPNYSSELNVNALLLGDSALYLCASSLRGKYYGYTFGSGTRLTVV.

This clone was counted only a few times. The chain joins TRBV9 to TRBJ2-5; no firm D call. This CDR3 region has 14 residues. From germline, CDR1 is SGDLS and CDR2 YYNGEE. Between the trimmed V and J ends, which lost 4 bases and 5 bases, there was a span of 15 bases. CDR3: CASSPDAYGETQYF. For the CDR3, the DNA is TGTGCCAGCAGCCCGGACGCCTACGGGGAGACCCAGTACTTC. Using reference TRBV9 and TRBJ2-5 for the parts outside the CDR3, the full variable domain is DSGVTQTPKHLITATGQRVTLRCSPRSGDLSVYWYQQSLDQGLQFLIQYYNGEERAKGNILERFSAQQFPDLHSELNLSSLELGDSALYFCASSPDAYGETQYFGPGTRLLVL.

A few counts support this clone. The chain recombines TRBV19 with TRBJ2-3; D unresolved. Germline values: CDR1 LNHDA, CDR2 SQIVND (reference sequence). V was cut by 7 bases and J by 4 bases, with 21 bases left in between. CDR3 length: 16 residues. The CDR3 reads CASKVAPAARPDTQYF. Written as DNA, the CDR3 is TGTGCCAGTAAGGTGGCTCCCGCCGCCAGGCCAGATACGCAGTATTTT.

The chain uses TRBV7-2 and TRBJ2-3, with D perhaps TRBD2 (5 bases). Per germline, CDR1 SGHTA and CDR2 FQGNSA. The CDR3 sequence is 15 residues long. V gave up 3 bases and J gave up 4 bases, with 14 bases separating them. The chain's CDR3 is CASSFSLTMADTQYF. CDR3 sequence (DNA): TGTGCCAGCAGCTTCTCTCTGACTATGGCAGATACGCAGTATTTT.

The chain combines TRBV11-3 with TRBJ2-3, with D possibly TRBD1 on 6 matching bases. The germline CDR1 and CDR2 sequences are SGHNT and YENEEA. Trimming removed 1 base at V and 0 bases at J, with 17 bases between. The CDR3 is 18 residues long. CDR3 bases: TGTGCCAGCAGCTTAGCGATCATGGGGGCAGGCAGCACAGATACGCAGTATTTT. Its protein product is CASSLAIMGAGSTDTQYF.

The chain is built from TRBV5-5 and TRBJ2-7; no clear D. The CDR3 is made up of 13 amino acids. Germline loops: CDR1 SGHKS, CDR2 YYEKEE (reference sequence). The germline V and J ends were trimmed by 0 bases and 3 bases, with 7 bases remaining between them. CDR3 amino acids: CASSLAQDYEQYF. The CDR3 bases are TGTGCCAGCAGCTTGGCGCAGGACTACGAGCAGTACTTC.

The chain is built from TRBV4-1 and TRBJ2-4; D unclear. Per the germline V gene, CDR1 is MGHRA and CDR2 is YSYEKL. The CDR3 is made up of 15 amino acids. The ends were cut back, 2 bases at V and 0 bases at J, with 8 bases in the middle. CDR3: CASSQIYLAKNIQYF. CDR3 bases: TGCGCCAGCAGCCAAATATACCTAGCCAAAAACATTCAGTACTTC.